This entry features one T cell receptor (beta chain) sequence. Its antigen remains undetermined. Base qualities are not provided; no much larger clone lies one nucleotide away. Germline trimming: 4 bases from V, 3 bases from J; junction bases outside gene matches: 8. Including cysteine and phenylalanine, the CDR3 has 14 amino acids. Of all the DNA, just the CDR3 is kept, 42 bases in frame from base 1. The germline V gene encodes CDR1 SQVTM and CDR2 ANQGSEA. Stable Graves' hyperthyroidism was defined as the absence of progression to ophthalmopathy over 18 months of follow-up. The hyperthyroidism patients were between 18 and 65 years old and newly diagnosed, with a disease duration of less than 2 months. The study excluded patients with uncontrolled infections, other autoimmune diseases, pregnancy or lactation. Diagnoses were based on clinical symptoms, serum thyroxine and TRAb, thyroid ultrasound and orbital computed tomography. Total RNA was extracted using Trizol reagent, and RNA quality was assessed on an Agilent 2100 Bioanalyzer.

This sample is drawn from a study of T cells in Graves' hyperthyroidism and ophthalmopathy (dated by TCRdb to about 2019). Regarding the research as a whole: To identify distinguishing TCR V-J signatures, a discovery cohort of about a hundred patients was used, comprising 40 to 45 with Graves' ophthalmopathy and around 60 with stable Graves' hyperthyroidism. Whether ophthalmopathy could be predicted prospectively was tested in an independent validation cohort made up of 18 to 20 hyperthyroidism patients plus 17 patients who later progressed to ophthalmopathy. The paper describes TCR Vbeta CDR3 sequencing of 135 peripheral blood samples, made up of around 41 ophthalmopathy patients, some 80 hyperthyroidism patients and roughly 17 progressor patients. After blood sampling, hyperthyroidism patients were treated with methimazole at a starting dose of 30 mg daily, and ophthalmopathy patients were treated with high-dose intravenous methylprednisolone. In six Graves' hyperthyroidism patients, the study also compared T-cell repertoires from thyroid tissue with T-cell repertoires from blood. The 100 or so discovery patients were randomly divided into training and test sets at a 7:3 ratio.

Overall study outcomes, separate from this receptor: In validation, the model predicted progression to ophthalmopathy with around 71% sensitivity and roughly 72% specificity, a median of 6.5 months before onset. Most expanded thyroid clonotypes (frequency above 0.001) were also detected in blood, a finding suggesting that blood repertoires may reflect thyroid immune responses. Sample size was not statistically predetermined, and blinding of investigators to group allocation was not performed. A 13 V-J signature model separated ophthalmopathy from stable hyperthyroidism, with around 88% sensitivity and roughly 81% specificity in cross-validation and 80%/75% in testing.

The TCR beta CDR3 regions were amplified from RNA transcripts. For the first round of RT-PCR on the TCR CDR3, the HTBI primer set was used together with the Qiagen OneStep RT-PCR kit. The libraries were constructed in a second round of multiplex PCR and then size-selected and purified. Sequencing of the libraries was done on an Illumina HiSeq2000 using paired-end 100 bp reads. Per the original workflow: Raw data were processed with SOAPnuke, discarding reads with adapters, uncalled bases, mean Phred below 15, or no exact constant-primer or identifier match. COPE v1.2.5 was used to merge the high-quality paired reads, and each unique nucleotide sequence was defined as a clonotype. MiTCR v1.1 was used to align the clonotypes against IMGT TRBV, TRBD and TRBJ reference segments. The analysis was restricted to V-J combinations with a frequency above 0.0001, which together covered over 99% of the repertoires. The TCS score was defined as the ratio of F50 (clonal expansion) to E x V (chaos), calculated using BLOSUM62-based TCRdist between CDR3 peptides within each V-J. Welch's t-statistics and random forest reduced roughly 530 V-J features to roughly 13, which were used in a naive Bayes classifier (R e1071). The public reads were quality trimmed at Q25 with fastp and then assembled into clones with MiXCR by TCRdb, keeping productive beta chains. Each entry is one CDR3 protein sequence, shown with its most common DNA and genes. None of the V and J calls come from the authors' own analysis; TCRdb made them. The table for this sample lists under 700,000 distinct CDR3 sequences; roughly 46% of them were counted only once. The ten most abundant clones make up 8.2% of the sample.

This clonotype was sampled from a woman younger than 35 with Graves' hyperthyroidism. Donor details come from another sample of the same person, matched by shared clones. The rearranged segments are TRBV29-1 and TRBJ2-7; the central 8 bases match TRBD2. Source material: peripheral blood or thyroid tissue (not recorded which). CDR3 sequence: CSVAFGTSIYEQYF. In nucleotides, the sequence is TGCAGCGTTGCCTTCGGGACTAGTATCTACGAGCAGTACTTC.